These 29 T cell receptor beta chains came from one sample sequenced in a study of regulatory T cells in long-lasting Graves disease listed by TCRdb under 2021. Libraries were constructed by multiplex PCR. The instrument given in TCRdb is Illumina HiSeq 4000. To build TCR beta libraries, CDR3 regions were amplified by Arm-PCR using iRepertoire HTBI primers. The public reads were reprocessed in TCRdb via fastp at Q25 and MiXCR, keeping in-frame beta chains. Each record represents a unique CDR3 protein, reported with the most common genes and DNA among its rows. The sample profile shows 600,000 to 800,000 distinct CDR3 sequences; about 30% of them were found once. The ten largest account for around 42% of the sample. Taken with the paper, the label for time point translates to: persistent/refractory GD, antithyroid drugs over 5 years with positive TRAb. For both TCR sequencing and RNA sequencing, RNA was extracted from PBMCs using TRIzol.

Sample: peripheral blood mononuclear cells (PBMCs), taken when the disease was refractory, from a patient treated with antithyroid drugs. Source of these receptors: a female donor with Graves disease.

The table lists this clonotype with many counts. The V call is TRBV5-5, the J call TRBJ2-5; D not certain. Germline loops: CDR1 SGHKS, CDR2 YYEKEE (reference sequence). V was cut by 4 bases and J by 5 bases, with 12 bases left in between. The CDR3 has 13 residues. CDR3 in amino acids: CASSGAGLETQYF. Here the CDR3 DNA reads TGTGCCAGCAGCGGAGCAGGTTTGGAGACCCAGTACTTC.

This clonotype was recorded a few times. V usage is TRBV6-1 and J usage is TRBJ1-1; D perhaps matches TRBD1 (5 bases). The length of the CDR3 is 14 residues. The V and J ends lost 2 bases and 4 bases respectively, with 11 bases between them. Germline V gene data show CDR1 as MNHNS and CDR2 as SASEGT. CDR3 amino acids: CASSENLGGTEAFF. In nucleotides, the CDR3 is TGTGCCAGCAGTGAAAACCTCGGGGGCACTGAAGCTTTCTTT.

This clonotype was counted between two and nine times. The CDR3 region is CAIRKQTGTEAFF. CDR3 in DNA: TGTGCCATCAGAAAGCAAACGGGGACAGAAGCTTTCTTT. The gene calls are TRBV10-3 and TRBJ1-1, with D maybe TRBD1 (6 bases). The V end was cut by 6 bases, the J end by 8 bases, with 16 bases between. CDR3 size: 13 residues. In germline, CDR1 is ENHRY, CDR2 SYGVKD.

This clonotype was picked up a small number of times. The gene calls are TRBV9 and TRBJ1-2; no clear D gene. From germline, CDR1 is SGDLS and CDR2 YYNGEE. The CDR3 contains 14 residues. Trimming removed 0 bases at V and 6 bases at J, with 12 bases between. The CDR3 region is CASSVAFGSDGYTF. In nucleotides, the CDR3 is TGTGCCAGCAGCGTAGCTTTTGGGTCCGATGGCTACACCTTC.

The CDR3 reads CASSLDARGTEAFF. CDR3 sequence (DNA): TGTGCCAGCAGTTTAGATGCACGGGGAACTGAAGCTTTCTTT. V and J are TRBV12-3 or TRBV12-4 and TRBJ1-1; no definite D call. The CDR3 runs to 14 residues. V lost 1 base to trimming and J lost 5 bases, with 11 bases between them.

The chain recombines TRBV20-1 with TRBJ1-1, with D possibly TRBD1 on 5 matching bases. The germline CDR1 and CDR2 sequences are DFQATT and SNEGSKA (reference sequence). This CDR3 comprises 14 residues. With 2 bases removed from V and 5 bases from J, the gap between germline ends came to 15 bases. CDR3 sequence reads: CSARLGVRWTEAFF. CDR3 sequence (DNA): TGCAGTGCTAGATTAGGGGTCAGGTGGACTGAAGCTTTCTTT.

This clonotype was detected a few times. The rearrangement links TRBV20-1 to TRBJ1-5, with D possibly matching TRBD1 (5 bases). The CDR3 extends over 12 amino acids. The germline CDR1 and CDR2 sequences are DFQATT and SNEGSKA (reference sequence). V lost 7 bases to trimming and J lost 0 bases, with 7 bases between them. The CDR3 reads CSGGSSNQPQHF. The DNA of the CDR3 is TGCAGTGGGGGCAGTAGCAATCAGCCCCAGCATTTT.

The chain carries TRBV6-1 and TRBJ1-5; possibly TRBD1 for D (5 bases). This CDR3 is 17 amino acids long. The V gene's germline CDR1 is MNHNS and CDR2 SASEGT. The germline V and J ends were trimmed by 3 bases and 0 bases, with 15 bases remaining between them. The CDR3 DNA reads TGTGCCAGCAGTGACCCCTCAGGGATCGGTAGCAATCAGCCCCAGCATTTT. This codes for CASSDPSGIGSNQPQHF.

CDR3 sequence (DNA): TGTGCCAGCCTCTCGCCCTCGTTGAGCACTGAAGCTTTCTTT. Protein sequence: CASLSPSLSTEAFF. This chain joins TRBV28 and TRBJ1-1; D unresolved. CDR3 size: 14 residues. The germline CDR1 and CDR2 sequences are MDHEN and SYDVKM. With 8 bases removed from V and 4 bases from J, the gap between germline ends came to 17 bases.

The chain uses TRBV2 and TRBJ2-2, with 11 bases identical to TRBD2. The germline gives CDR1 SNHLY, CDR2 FYNNEI. The CDR3 extends over 16 amino acids. Unmatched junction bases numbered 4, after V lost 6 bases and J lost 1 base. CDR3 region: CASRNLAGGNTGELFF. CDR3 DNA: TGTGCCAGCAGAAATCTAGCGGGAGGGAACACCGGGGAGCTGTTTTTT.

The chain employs TRBV20-1 and TRBJ1-4; tentatively, D is TRBD1 (6 bases). V dropped 2 bases and J dropped 0 bases, with 16 bases sitting between them. This CDR3 region has 17 residues. Germline V gene lookup returns CDR1 DFQATT and CDR2 SNEGSKA (reference sequence). The CDR3 nucleotides are TGCAGTGCTAGAACTATAGGACAGAGTGCAACTAATGAAAAACTGTTTTTT. Protein product: CSARTIGQSATNEKLFF.

This clonotype was recorded once. This chain connects TRBV6-2 or TRBV6-3 to TRBJ2-2; 11 bases are a match to TRBD2. The CDR3 consists of 18 residues. The V and J ends lost 5 bases and 6 bases, in that order; junction bases with no gene match: 14. Per germline, CDR1 MNHEY and CDR2 SVGEGT. The DNA of the CDR3 is TGTGCCAGCAGTGAAGCCCTAGCGGGGGGAGGAAAGGCCGGGGAGCTGTTTTTT. Its protein is CASSEALAGGGKAGELFF.

V and J are TRBV9 and TRBJ2-5; D is uncertain. The CDR3 covers 14 residues. V was clipped by 4 bases and J by 5 bases, with 15 bases between them. Per the germline V gene, CDR1 is SGDLS and CDR2 is YYNGEE. The CDR3 sequence: CASSINVGSETQYF. The DNA for the CDR3 is TGTGCCAGCAGCATAAACGTGGGCTCGGAGACCCAGTACTTC.

The chain combines TRBV3-1 with TRBJ1-6; D is unresolved. Trimming left V 1 base short and J 7 bases short, with 5 bases between. The CDR3 spans 13 residues. Per germline, CDR1 LGHDT and CDR2 YNNKEL (reference sequence). CDR3 coding DNA: TGTGCCAGCAGCCAAGGTCCGAATTCACCCCTCCACTTT. Translation gives CASSQGPNSPLHF.

This clonotype came up a few times. The chain has TRBV3-1 and TRBJ2-2; D gene ambiguous. Trimming removed 2 bases at V and 3 bases at J, with 4 bases between. CDR1 and CDR2 (germline): LGHDT, YNNKEL (reference sequence). The CDR3 sequence is 13 residues long. CDR3 DNA sequence: TGTGCCAGCAGCCAAAGTTACACCGGGGAGCTGTTTTTT. This codes for CASSQSYTGELFF.

The chain uses TRBV28 and TRBJ1-5; D is perhaps TRBD1 (5 bases). The V end was cut by 2 bases, the J end by 2 bases, with 16 bases between. The CDR3 extends over 17 amino acids. Germline assignment: CDR1 MDHEN and CDR2 SYDVKM. DNA for the CDR3: TGTGCCAGCAGTTTAGTACGAAGGGGACCGCGCAATCAGCCCCAGCATTTT. Translating gives CASSLVRRGPRNQPQHF. Drawing the rest from reference TRBV28 and TRBJ1-5, the complete variable domain is DVKVTQSSRYLVKRTGEKVFLECVQDMDHENMFWYRQDPGLGLRLIYFSYDVKMKEKGDIPEGYSVSREKKERFSLILESASTNQTSMYLCASSLVRRGPRNQPQHFGDGTRLSIL.

The chain recombines TRBV4-1 with TRBJ1-5; TRBD1 agrees at 7 bases. This CDR3 is built from 17 residues. CDR1 is MGHRA, CDR2 YSYEKL, per germline. The V gene end was trimmed by 0 bases and the J gene end by 1 base; junction bases not matched to a gene: 6. In DNA form, the CDR3 reads TGCGCCAGCAGCCAAGACCCGGGACAGAAGAGCAATCAGCCCCAGCATTTT. Protein sequence: CASSQDPGQKSNQPQHF.

The table lists this clonotype with a few counts. The V and J genes are TRBV20-1 and TRBJ1-2; no clear D gene. The germline gives CDR1 DFQATT, CDR2 SNEGSKA (reference sequence). The V and J ends lost 0 bases and 1 base respectively, with 9 bases between them. This CDR3 spans 14 amino acids. The CDR3 reads CSAREGRLNYGYTF. CDR3 sequence (DNA): TGCAGTGCTAGAGAGGGCAGACTTAACTATGGCTACACCTTC.

This clonotype has a count of ten or more. The J gene is TRBJ1-2, the V gene TRBV2, with TRBD1 matching 9 bases. After removal of 4 bases from V and 6 bases from J, the junction contained 6 bases not matched to a gene. Germline V gene data show CDR1 as SNHLY and CDR2 as FYNNEI. The CDR3 covers 14 residues. This CDR3 reads CASSGNRGQDGYTF. The DNA for the CDR3 is TGTGCCAGCAGTGGAAACAGGGGGCAGGATGGCTACACCTTC.

The chain couples TRBV12-3 or TRBV12-4 to TRBJ2-5; 9 bases map to TRBD1. Unmatched junction bases numbered 8, after V lost 6 bases and J lost 0 bases. The CDR3 loop spans 16 amino acids. CDR3 protein: CASSQVGQGDQETQYF. The DNA of the CDR3 is TGTGCCAGCAGCCAAGTGGGACAGGGAGACCAAGAGACCCAGTACTTC.

A few counts support this clonotype. The chain employs TRBV28 and TRBJ1-5; D not resolved. Germline CDR1 and CDR2: MDHEN and SYDVKM. CDR3 size: 16 residues. V lost 3 bases and J 5 bases, leaving 17 bases between the germline ends. CDR3 sequence: CASSFRKDGGYQPQHF. DNA for the CDR3: TGTGCCAGCAGTTTTCGGAAGGATGGCGGGTATCAGCCCCAGCATTTT. The whole variable domain, filled in from reference TRBV28 and TRBJ1-5, reads DVKVTQSSRYLVKRTGEKVFLECVQDMDHENMFWYRQDPGLGLRLIYFSYDVKMKEKGDIPEGYSVSREKKERFSLILESASTNQTSMYLCASSFRKDGGYQPQHFGDGTRLSIL.

This clonotype came up a few times. The chain joins TRBV3-1 to TRBJ1-2; the D is unclear. CDR1 and CDR2 (germline): LGHDT, YNNKEL (reference sequence). The CDR3 has 13 amino acids. Trimming left V 0 bases short and J 8 bases short, with 10 bases between. CDR3 sequence reads: CASSQDTHSGYTF. The CDR3 coding sequence is TGTGCCAGCAGCCAAGATACGCACAGCGGCTACACCTTC.

This clonotype was seen a handful of times. This rearrangement joins TRBV6-1 to TRBJ2-6; D unresolved. Germline CDR1 and CDR2: MNHNS and SASEGT. Trimming removed 2 bases from V and 1 base from J, with 12 bases in between. The CDR3 length is 17 residues. CDR3 in DNA: TGTGCCAGCAGTGAATTAGTTGTGTATTCTGGGGCCAACGTCCTGACTTTC. Protein sequence: CASSELVVYSGANVLTF.

This clonotype was detected only a few times. CDR3 loop: CASLPGQGMRTEAFF. CDR3 in DNA: TGTGCTAGTCTGCCCGGACAGGGAATGAGAACTGAAGCTTTCTTT. V usage is TRBV12-5 and J usage is TRBJ1-1, with 8 bases identical to TRBD1. CDR1 is LGHNT and CDR2 is FRNRAP in the germline V gene. This CDR3 spans 15 amino acids. The V segment lost 8 bases and the J segment 5 bases; nucleotides outside the gene matches: 13.

This rearrangement joins TRBV20-1 to TRBJ1-1; D unclear. Germline V gene data show CDR1 as DFQATT and CDR2 as SNEGSKA (reference sequence). The CDR3 extends over 13 amino acids. Trimming removed 3 bases from V and 0 bases from J, with 8 bases in between. CDR3 nucleotides: TGCAGTGCTAGCCAACTGGTGAACACTGAAGCTTTCTTT. Amino acids: CSASQLVNTEAFF.

This clonotype was recorded many times. The chain carries TRBV2 and TRBJ1-1; D is unclear. Trimming cost V 6 bases and J 0 bases, with 8 bases left between them. Germline V CDR1 and CDR2: SNHLY, FYNNEI. This CDR3 is built from 13 residues. DNA for the CDR3: TGTGCCAGCAGCGAGGACTTGAACACTGAAGCTTTCTTT. This sequence encodes CASSEDLNTEAFF.

The J gene is TRBJ2-1, the V gene TRBV6-1; D assignment may be TRBD1 or TRBD2 (5 bases each). Per germline, CDR1 MNHNS and CDR2 SASEGT. Deletions cut 0 bases from V and 3 bases from J, with 12 bases between. There are 16 residues in the CDR3. The CDR3 loop reads CASSEAWGSSYNEQFF. The CDR3 bases are TGTGCCAGCAGTGAAGCATGGGGGAGTAGCTACAATGAGCAGTTCTTC.

V is TRBV6-1 and J is TRBJ1-1; TRBD1 is a possible D gene (5 bases). Germline V gives CDR1 MNHNS, CDR2 SASEGT. The CDR3 is 15 residues long. Trimming removed 3 bases at V and 1 base at J, with 12 bases between. DNA of the CDR3: TGTGCCAGCAGTGATTCCCAGGGACGGAACACTGAAGCTTTCTTT. It is translated as CASSDSQGRNTEAFF.

This clonotype has a handful of counts. The chain links TRBV6-2 or TRBV6-3 to TRBJ1-1; no firm D call. This CDR3 has 13 amino acids. Germline CDR1 and CDR2: MNHEY and SVGEGT. Trimming cost V 2 bases and J 5 bases, with 9 bases left between them. The CDR3 DNA reads as TGTGCCAGCAGTTACGATGGGTGGACTGAAGCTTTCTTT. Translation: CASSYDGWTEAFF.